This T cell receptor beta chain was sequenced for a study of cytomegalovirus exposure and HLA in healthy donors. Both 60 Vbeta primers and 13 Jbeta primers went into the PCR. Clones were read by immunoSEQ multiplex PCR, and TCRdb kept only the in-frame ones, dropping some. In the table there are about 160,000 clones, 75% to 85% of which are singletons. Findings and caveats of the study: CMV antigen specificity of three CMV-associated chains was confirmed in vitro. In an earlier analysis, productive rearrangement rates for most beta V segments clustered near 87% or 30%. Later analysis demonstrated an association between a missense DCLRE1C variant and TCR beta V- and J-gene trimming.

Healthy donors of bone marrow made up the group. For this clone: The antigen remains undetermined.

The sample taken for sequencing was PBMCs. The clonotype originates from a young woman in good health and CMV-seronegative.

The CDR3 loop reads CASRAPNTGELFF. CDR3 DNA: TGTGCCAGCAGGGCCCCGAACACCGGGGAGCTGTTTTTT. The rearrangement joins TRBV28 to TRBJ2-2; no firm D call. This CDR3 spans 13 amino acids. Trimming cost V 6 bases and J 0 bases, with 5 bases left between them. CDR1 is MDHEN, CDR2 SYDVKM, per germline.